The clone carrying this TCR beta chain was counted at least ten times. According to the study, TCR beta libraries were built with iRepertoire HTBI primers and CDR3-region Arm-PCR. TCRdb used MiXCR to reprocess the multiplex PCR reads, holding one entry per CDR3 protein. The table records about 540,000 distinct CDR3 sequences, approximately 13% of them present only once. The V segment lost 6 bases and the J segment 1 base; nucleotides outside the gene matches: 3. The V gene's germline CDR1 is MNHNS and CDR2 SASEGT. The CDR3 sequence is 14 residues long. This entry comes from a study of regulatory T cells in long-lasting Graves disease. Sample time point: newly diagnosed GD, antithyroid drugs for less than 3 months. From PBMCs, RNA was extracted and then used to make the TCR library. In addition, the sample was reused for a study of T cells in Graves' hyperthyroidism and ophthalmopathy. According to that study: The HTBI primer set was used in a first-round RT-PCR of the TCR CDR3.

The chain joins TRBV6-1 to TRBJ2-5, with 9 bases identical to TRBD1. The clonotype originates from a man aged 25 to 40 with Graves disease. Specimen: peripheral blood mononuclear cells (PBMCs), collected at new diagnosis, from a patient treated with antithyroid drugs. DNA of the CDR3: TGTGCCAGCAGCAGGGACAGGGCCCAAGAGACCCAGTACTTC. Protein: CASSRDRAQETQYF.